Listed below are T cell receptor beta chains from one sample, sequenced in a study of T cells after yellow fever vaccination. TCRdb called the 5' RACE reads again in MiXCR, with one record for every CDR3 protein. The repertoire consists of around 600,000 distinct CDR3 sequences, with roughly 12% occurring once and the leading ten covering 14% to 15%. The sequenced sample was PBMCs, obtained on the day of the yellow fever booster vaccination. Receptor source: a young man who received the YFV17D yellow fever vaccine. The CDR3 runs from the conserved cysteine through the conserved F or W. The order of the fields is J gene, clone size, V gene, D gene, CDR3 protein, CDR3 DNA. A D gene is named only where the DNA matches it firmly. Part of the rows lack a size; the others show once, few, many or a class for expanded clones.

J: TRBJ2-7
size: many
V: TRBV20-1
D: NA
CDR3: CSARGPSVAYEQYF
DNA: TGCAGTGCTAGAGGCCCTAGCGTGGCCTACGAGCAGTACTTC

J: TRBJ1-5
size: NA
V: TRBV7-9
D: NA
CDR3: CASSPAADIHSNQPQHF
DNA: TGTGCCAGCAGCCCGGCGGCTGACATTCATAGCAATCAGCCCCAGCATTTT

J: TRBJ2-1
size: NA
V: TRBV7-9
D: TRBD2
CDR3: CASRRGGNEQFF
DNA: TGTGCCAGCAGACGGGGGGGCAATGAGCAGTTCTTC

J: TRBJ2-5
size: NA
V: TRBV5-1
D: NA
CDR3: CASSLAAQTGRGETQYF
DNA: TGCGCCAGCAGCTTGGCAGCCCAGACAGGGAGGGGAGAGACCCAGTACTTC

J: TRBJ1-5
size: few
V: TRBV6-2/TRBV6-3
D: NA
CDR3: CASSYGQVDNQPQHF
DNA: TGTGCCAGCAGTTACGGGCAGGTCGACAATCAGCCCCAGCATTTT

J: TRBJ2-4
size: few
V: TRBV7-2
D: NA
CDR3: CASSLSPSLDIQYF
DNA: TGTGCCAGCAGCTTAAGTCCTTCTCTGGACATTCAGTACTTC

J: TRBJ2-7
size: NA
V: TRBV7-9
D: NA
CDR3: CASSPLVPAYEQYF
DNA: TGTGCCAGCAGCCCCCTGGTTCCGGCCTACGAGCAGTACTTC

J: TRBJ2-3
size: few
V: TRBV7-5
D: NA
CDR3: CISVPEAHRGFAGTSACQQYF
DNA: NA

J: TRBJ2-5
size: NA
V: TRBV9
D: TRBD2
CDR3: CASSVGLAGANHF
DNA: TGTGCCAGCAGCGTAGGACTAGCGGGAGCGAACCACTTC

J: TRBJ2-7
size: few
V: TRBV27
D: TRBD1
CDR3: CASRPGRTGGHEQYF
DNA: TGTGCCAGCAGGCCCGGCCGGACAGGGGGTCACGAGCAGTACTTC

J: TRBJ2-7
size: NA
V: TRBV7-2
D: NA
CDR3: CASSQLRVGEQYF
DNA: TGTGCCAGCAGCCAGCTTCGTGTGGGCGAGCAGTACTTC

J: TRBJ2-7
size: few
V: TRBV5-1
D: NA
CDR3: CASSFVDTWEQYF
DNA: TGCGCCAGCAGCTTTGTGGATACCTGGGAGCAGTACTTC

J: TRBJ2-4
size: many
V: TRBV7-2
D: TRBD1
CDR3: CASSPDRGQNIQYF
DNA: TGTGCCAGCAGCCCCGACAGGGGACAAAACATTCAGTACTTC

J: TRBJ2-1
size: few
V: TRBV12-3/TRBV12-4
D: TRBD2
CDR3: CASSLSVGGPNEQFF
DNA: TGTGCCAGCAGTTTATCTGTGGGAGGGCCGAATGAGCAGTTCTTC

J: TRBJ2-7
size: NA
V: TRBV20-1
D: NA
CDR3: CSARFGPQKGEQYF
DNA: TGCAGTGCTAGATTCGGGCCTCAAAAGGGCGAGCAGTACTTC

J: TRBJ1-2
size: few
V: TRBV20-1
D: TRBD1
CDR3: CSAAGTGGGYTF
DNA: TGCAGTGCTGCCGGGACAGGGGGGGGCTACACCTTC

J: TRBJ2-1
size: many
V: TRBV5-1
D: TRBD2
CDR3: CASSLTSGGYNEQFF
DNA: TGCGCCAGCAGCTTGACTAGCGGGGGATACAATGAGCAGTTCTTC

J: TRBJ2-5
size: few
V: TRBV5-1
D: TRBD2
CDR3: CASSFSGTGQETQYF
DNA: TGCGCCAGCAGCTTTAGCGGGACGGGACAAGAGACCCAGTACTTC

J: TRBJ2-1
size: few
V: TRBV20-1
D: TRBD1
CDR3: CSARAGTVYNEQFF
DNA: TGCAGTGCTAGAGCCGGGACAGTCTACAATGAGCAGTTCTTC

J: TRBJ2-4
size: NA
V: TRBV11-2
D: TRBD1
CDR3: CASRRTGGGMDIQYF
DNA: TGTGCCAGCAGAAGAACAGGGGGCGGTATGGACATTCAGTACTTC

J: TRBJ2-1
size: NA
V: TRBV11-2
D: NA
CDR3: CASSFGVDYNEQFF
DNA: TGTGCCAGCAGCTTTGGGGTTGACTACAATGAGCAGTTCTTC

J: TRBJ2-2
size: few
V: TRBV5-1
D: TRBD2
CDR3: CASSGLAGTGELFF
DNA: TGCGCCAGCAGCGGACTAGCAGGCACCGGGGAGCTGTTTTTT